This T cell receptor beta chain comes out of a study of early T cells in non-severe SARS-CoV-2 infection. The germline CDR1 and CDR2 sequences are MNHEY and SVGAGI. The length of the CDR3 is 15 residues. Trimming removed 6 bases at V and 2 bases at J, with 14 bases between. This clonotype was detected a few times. TCRdb analysed the 5' RACE reads with MiXCR anew, one entry per CDR3 protein. Among more than 80,000 distinct CDR3 sequences listed, roughly 17% were seen once. The chain combines TRBV6-5 with TRBJ1-3; D gene unclear. Material: whole blood. This TCR was sampled from an adult who was a healthcare worker with PCR-confirmed SARS-CoV-2 infection or an uninfected control (not recorded which). CDR3 amino acids: CASSTKGLAGNTIYF. CDR3 sequence (DNA): TGTGCCAGCAGCACCAAAGGGTTAGCTGGAAACACCATATATTTT.